A single sample is the source of the 16 T cell receptor beta chains below, sequenced in a study of CD8+ T cells in alopecia areata. Reverse transcribed after extraction, RNA yielded cDNA as the sequencing template. Sequencing was performed with immunoSEQ multiplex PCR; in TCRdb, only in-frame clones are kept and a portion is missing. The sample consists of about 220,000 clones, more than 45% of them appearing once. Specified treatment: oral pan-JAK inhibitor, 5-10 mg twice daily. Sequenced material: CD4+ T cells sorted from blood, taken at week 4, from a patient treated with tofacitinib. The receptors were sampled from a human donor with alopecia areata.

CDR3 residues: CASRPRGSNQPQHF. CDR3 nucleotide sequence: TGTGCCAGCAGACCCAGGGGGAGCAATCAGCCCCAGCATTTT. V gene TRBV6-5 combines with J gene TRBJ1-5, with 7 positions matching TRBD1. J gave up 1 base and V 6 bases, and 3 bases lay outside the gene matches. Germline V lookup: CDR1 MNHEY, CDR2 SVGAGI. This CDR3 contains 14 residues.

V usage is TRBV18 and J usage is TRBJ2-7; no firm D call. With 3 bases removed from V and 2 bases from J, the gap between germline ends came to 11 bases. CDR3 length: 14 residues. Germline V CDR1 and CDR2: KGHSH, LQKENI. The CDR3 DNA is TGTGCCAGCTCACCTTCGGACGGCCCCTACGAGCAGTACTTC. This translates into CASSPSDGPYEQYF.

This clone was seen ten or more times. The chain combines TRBV13 with TRBJ1-1; possibly TRBD1 for D (6 bases). The CDR3 covers 14 residues. Germline V CDR1 and CDR2: PRHDT, FYEKMQ (reference sequence). V lost 2 bases, J lost 3 bases, and 10 bases lay in between. This CDR3 reads CASSLRGEDTEAFF. Written as DNA, the CDR3 is TGTGCCAGCAGCTTAAGGGGGGAGGACACTGAAGCTTTCTTT.

This clone turned up a few times. This chain links TRBV15 with TRBJ2-1; tentative D call: TRBD1 (5 bases). Germline V gene data show CDR1 as LNHNV and CDR2 as YYDKDF (reference sequence). Trimming took 6 bases from V and 9 from J, leaving 15 bases between them. There are 13 residues in the CDR3. CDR3 sequence: CATRDTPGGEQFF. In DNA, the CDR3 is TGTGCCACCAGGGACACCCCCGGCGGTGAGCAGTTCTTC. Variable domain in full (rest from reference TRBV15 and TRBJ2-1): DAMVIQNPRYQVTQFGKPVTLSCSQTLNHNVMYWYQQKSSQAPKLLFHYYDKDFNNEADTPDNFQSRRPNTSFCFLDIRSPGLGDTAMYLCATRDTPGGEQFFGPGTRLTVL.

The chain has TRBV2 and TRBJ1-1; 7 bases match TRBD1. The CDR3 is 15 amino acids. The V gene end was trimmed by 6 bases and the J gene end by 4 bases; junction bases not matched to a gene: 11. The germline CDR1 and CDR2 sequences are SNHLY and FYNNEI. CDR3 sequence: CASSKAEGASTEAFF. DNA for the CDR3: TGTGCCAGCAGCAAAGCGGAGGGGGCGAGCACTGAAGCTTTCTTT.

This clone was counted between two and nine times. This CDR3 reads CASSDLGSNGSPLHF. CDR3 DNA: TGTGCCAGCAGCGATTTGGGCTCGAACGGATCACCCCTCCACTTT. The chain has TRBV11-2 and TRBJ1-6; D uncertain. The V gene lost 5 bases and the J gene lost 10 bases, with 18 bases spanning the gap. Looked up from germline, CDR1 is SGHAT and CDR2 is FQNNGV. The CDR3 extends over 15 amino acids.

This clone was counted many times. This CDR3 reads CAWSASGENIQYF. The DNA of the CDR3 is TGTGCCTGGAGCGCTAGCGGGGAAAACATTCAGTACTTC. The chain has TRBV30 and TRBJ2-4, with TRBD2 matching 9 bases. This CDR3 has 13 amino acids. With V trimmed by 3 bases and J by 5 bases, 2 bases remained unmatched. The germline gives CDR1 GTSNPN, CDR2 SVGIG (reference sequence).

This clone was counted a few times. V is TRBV27 and J is TRBJ2-1; D possibly matches TRBD1 or TRBD2 (6 bases each). The CDR3 extends over 16 amino acids. Germline V gene lookup returns CDR1 MNHEY and CDR2 SMNVEV (reference sequence). V lost 3 bases to trimming and J lost 9 bases, with 21 bases between them. The CDR3 DNA reads TGTGCCAGCAGTTTTCAGATTGTTCGGGGGCCGCCTGAGCAGTTCTTC. This translates into CASSFQIVRGPPEQFF.

By share, this clone counts as medium-sized. This sequence joins TRBV6-4 and TRBJ2-1; TRBD2 aligns across 10 bases. V shed 0 bases and J 7 bases; nucleotides not matched to a gene: 3. Germline loops: CDR1 MRHNA, CDR2 SNTAGT. This CDR3 contains 15 residues. The CDR3 nucleotides are TGTGCCAGCAGTGACTCGAGCGGGGGGGCAAATGAGCAGTTCTTC. Encoded protein: CASSDSSGGANEQFF.

This clone was counted between two and nine times. CDR3 sequence: CASSRGLAGDTGELFF. DNA of the CDR3: TGTGCCAGCAGCCGAGGACTAGCGGGAGACACCGGGGAGCTGTTTTTT. This sequence joins TRBV11-3 and TRBJ2-2, with 13 bases that match TRBD2. This CDR3 comprises 16 residues. V lost 5 bases, J lost 3 bases, and 3 bases stayed unmatched. Germline V gene sequence: CDR1 SGHNT, CDR2 YENEEA.

This chain connects TRBV29-1 to TRBJ2-6; 11 bases are shared with TRBD1. Per the germline V gene, CDR1 is SQVTM and CDR2 is ANQGSEA. CDR3 length equals 15 residues. Trimming at V came to 7 bases and at J to 4 bases, leaving 6 bases not matched to a gene. CDR3 in DNA: TGCAGCGCCGGGACAGGGGGATCCGGGGCCAACGTCCTGACTTTC. It encodes CSAGTGGSGANVLTF.

The V and J genes are TRBV7-3 and TRBJ2-5, with 12 bases identical to TRBD1. The ends lost 2 bases at V and 4 bases at J; junction bases unmatched: 5. This CDR3 comprises 16 residues. Germline CDR1 reads SGHTA; CDR2 reads FQGTGA. The CDR3 reads CASSLRRDRGRETQYF. CDR3 sequence (DNA): TGTGCCAGCAGCTTACGTCGGGACAGGGGGCGAGAGACCCAGTACTTC.

This chain joins TRBV29-1 and TRBJ1-1; D ambiguous. This CDR3 is built from 15 residues. Trimming stripped 3 bases from V and 0 bases from J, with 14 bases between. Germline V gene lookup returns CDR1 SQVTM and CDR2 ANQGSEA. CDR3 residues: CSVDGDNKMNTEAFF. The CDR3 region has the DNA TGCAGCGTTGACGGAGACAATAAAATGAACACTGAAGCTTTCTTT.

This chain uses TRBV5-1 with TRBJ2-2; 10 nucleotides agree with TRBD1. The CDR3 consists of 15 residues. Germline V gene lookup returns CDR1 SGHRS and CDR2 YFSETQ. V was clipped by 3 bases and J by 7 bases; unmatched bases: 6. In DNA form, the CDR3 reads TGCGCCAGCAGCTCGGGACAGGGGTTGGACGGGGAGCTGTTTTTT. Translated, it gives CASSSGQGLDGELFF. The full variable domain, its missing parts supplied by reference TRBV5-1 and TRBJ2-2, is KAGVTQTPRYLIKTRGQQVTLSCSPISGHRSVSWYQQTPGQGLQFLFEYFSETQRNKGNFPGRFSGRQFSNSRSEMNVSTLELGDSALYLCASSSGQGLDGELFFGEGSRLTVL.

This clone turned up a few times. The CDR3 bases are TGTGCCAGCAGGAGAACACCAGATACGCAGTATTTT. Its protein product is CASRRTPDTQYF. V gene TRBV5-4 combines with J gene TRBJ2-3; D unresolved. The germline V and J ends were trimmed by 5 bases and 4 bases, with 8 bases remaining between them. The CDR3 runs to 12 residues. Germline V CDR1 and CDR2: SGHNT, YYREEE (reference sequence).

The chain recombines TRBV15 with TRBJ2-1; TRBD2 agrees at 12 bases. Germline V gives CDR1 LNHNV, CDR2 YYDKDF (reference sequence). The CDR3 has 16 amino acids. V lost 3 bases to trimming and J lost 5 bases; unmatched junction nucleotides: 5. CDR3 coding DNA: TGTGCCACCAGCAGGCAGACTAGCGGGGGTAACAATGAGCAGTTCTTC. Protein product: CATSRQTSGGNNEQFF.